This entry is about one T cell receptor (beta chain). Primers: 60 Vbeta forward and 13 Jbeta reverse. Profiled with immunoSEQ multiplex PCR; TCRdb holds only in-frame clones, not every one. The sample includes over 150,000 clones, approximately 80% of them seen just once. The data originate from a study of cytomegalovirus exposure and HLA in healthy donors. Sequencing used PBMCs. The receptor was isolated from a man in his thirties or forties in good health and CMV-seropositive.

The CDR3 loop reads CASRLKTPGQGAGEQYF. The CDR3, as DNA: TGTGCCAGCAGACTCAAAACCCCGGGACAGGGGGCGGGGGAGCAGTACTTC. The V gene is TRBV5-4, the J gene TRBJ2-7; 12 bases agree with TRBD1. The trim removed 5 bases at V and 7 bases at J, leaving 16 bases unmatched. This CDR3 is built from 17 residues. Germline CDR1 SGHNT, CDR2 YYREEE (reference sequence). The full variable domain, rest sourced from reference TRBV5-4 and TRBJ2-7, is ETGVTQSPTHLIKTRGQQVTLRCSSQSGHNTVSWYQQALGQGPQFIFQYYREEENGRGNFPPRFSGLQFPNYSSELNVNALELDDSALYLCASRLKTPGQGAGEQYFGPGTRLTVT.